These 5 T cell receptor beta chains were all obtained from the same sample, sequenced in a study of blood T cells in healthy people across ages. For the second PCR, which ran for about 6 to 12 cycles, a sample-barcoded 5' primer and a J-beta primer mix were used. TCRdb used MiXCR to reprocess the 5' RACE reads, holding one entry per CDR3 protein. Of around 650,000 distinct CDR3 sequences listed, approximately 40% are singletons. Input material: blood. The receptors were gathered from a man older than 75 in good health.

This clonotype was detected ten times or more. V is TRBV4-2 and J is TRBJ2-3, with 10 bases fitting TRBD2. CDR1 is LGHNA and CDR2 is YNFKEQ in the germline V gene. V gave up 1 base and J gave up 5 bases; unmatched junction bases: 6. This CDR3 region has 16 residues. CDR3 DNA sequence: TGTGCCAGCAGCCAAGGAACTAGCGGGGTCCTAGATACGCAGTATTTT. This translates into CASSQGTSGVLDTQYF.

This clonotype was picked up a small number of times. The chain carries TRBV29-1 and TRBJ2-7; TRBD2 agrees at 11 bases. Per germline, CDR1 SQVTM and CDR2 ANQGSEA. The CDR3 runs to 13 residues. V dropped 7 bases and J dropped 3; count of bases not matched to a gene: 5. In DNA form, the CDR3 reads TGCAGCGCTGGGACTAGCGGCTACTACGAGCAGTACTTC. The encoded protein is CSAGTSGYYEQYF.

The J gene is TRBJ2-7, the V gene TRBV30; 7 bases are a match to TRBD1. V shed 3 bases, J shed 1 base, and the junction held 9 bases outside the gene matches. CDR3 length equals 15 residues. The V gene's germline CDR1 is GTSNPN and CDR2 SVGIG (reference sequence). The CDR3 region is CAWSVLNRGSYEQYF. CDR3 nucleotides: TGTGCCTGGAGCGTCTTAAACAGGGGTTCCTACGAGCAGTACTTC. Full variable domain (outside the CDR3, taken from reference TRBV30 and TRBJ2-7): SQTIHQWPATLVQPVGSPLSLECTVEGTSNPNLYWYRQAAGRGLQLLFYSVGIGQISSEVPQNLSASRPQDRQFILSSKKLLLSDSGFYLCAWSVLNRGSYEQYFGPGTRLTVT.

In its sample, this clonotype was seen a few times. V is TRBV20-1 and J is TRBJ1-2; perhaps TRBD1 as D (6 bases). The length of the CDR3 is 11 residues. V was trimmed by 6 bases and J by 11 bases, leaving 16 bases between them. Germline loops: CDR1 DFQATT, CDR2 SNEGSKA (reference sequence). The CDR3 DNA is TGCAGTGCCCCGGACAGCCCAACTTACACCTTC. It yields the protein CSAPDSPTYTF.

With respect to this clonotype: The germline gene is not matched at one end of the junction; a read error may be the cause. The chain employs TRBV7-3 and TRBJ1-2, with D possibly matching TRBD1 (5 bases). Germline V CDR1 and CDR2: SGHTA, FQGTGA. The CDR3 is made up of 14 amino acids. CDR3 region: CASSVTSAGPGYTF. The DNA of the CDR3 is TGTGCCAGCAGCGTAACGTCGGCGGGGCCTGGCTACACCTTC.